This TCR beta chain was captured by sequencing in a study of shared clonotypes between healthy human individuals. Findings of the study overall: Donor clonotype sharing was expected to depend on sequencing depth.

V shed 2 bases and J shed 5 bases, with 15 bases lying between them. Germline V gives CDR1 MDHEN, CDR2 SYDVKM. CDR3 size: 15 residues. Turning to this clone: Its antigen is undetermined.

TCRdb's copy holds only in-frame clones and misses some; the assay was immunoSEQ multiplex PCR. The table lists about 1 million clones, approximately 72% of them singletons. Sequencing used memory CD4+ T cells sorted from blood. As to subset: CD45RA-negative fraction. The source is a man aged 18 to 35 in good health. The rearrangement uses TRBV28 and TRBJ1-2; a possible D gene is TRBD1 (6 bases). The CDR3: CASSLVGTGQYGYTF. CDR3 DNA: TGTGCCAGCAGTTTAGTCGGTACAGGGCAATATGGCTACACCTTC.